These 29 T cell receptor beta chains originate from one sample sequenced in a study of T cell responses to AZD1222 COVID-19 vaccine. Here immunoSEQ multiplex PCR was the method, and the copy in TCRdb shows in-frame clones only, minus some. The top ten clones hold approximately 15% of a sample with some 99,000 clones, approximately 84% of them seen once. Sequenced material: peripheral blood, taken 28 days after the second AZD1222 dose. Receptors originate from an adult who received the AZD1222 COVID-19 vaccine.

This sequence joins TRBV5-6 and TRBJ1-5; D is undetermined. The V end lost 0 bases, the J end lost 2 bases, and 9 bases lay between the germline ends. Looked up from germline, CDR1 is SGHDT and CDR2 is YYEEEE. The CDR3 extends over 15 amino acids. For the CDR3, the DNA is TGTGCCAGCAGCTTGGACCCCTACGGCAATCAGCCCCAGCATTTT. Its protein product is CASSLDPYGNQPQHF.

The J gene is TRBJ2-3, the V gene TRBV3-1 (or the pseudogene TRBV3-2); D unclear. The germline V and J ends were trimmed by 1 base and 3 bases, with 2 bases remaining between them. The length of the CDR3 is 12 residues. CDR1 LGHDT and CDR2 YNNKEL come from the germline V gene (reference sequence). The CDR3 coding sequence is TGTGCCAGCAGCCAAGTGACAGATACGCAGTATTTT. Amino acid sequence: CASSQVTDTQYF.

The chain couples TRBV15 to TRBJ2-5; D tentatively fits TRBD1 or TRBD2 (5 bases each). Between the trimmed V and J ends, which lost 5 bases and 7 bases, there was a span of 20 bases. Germline assignment: CDR1 LNHNV and CDR2 YYDKDF (reference sequence). The CDR3 covers 15 residues. CDR3 protein: CATSLTGPPTGTQYF. In DNA form, the CDR3 reads TGTGCCACCAGCTTAACGGGACCCCCGACTGGGACCCAGTACTTC.

The V call is TRBV7-9, the J call TRBJ1-2; D remains ambiguous. Trimming removed 1 base from V and 7 bases from J, with 16 bases in between. The germline gives CDR1 SEHNR, CDR2 FQNEAQ (reference sequence). CDR3 length: 15 amino acids. CDR3 region: CASSLVSGMSSGYTF. In DNA, the CDR3 is TGTGCCAGCAGCTTAGTGTCGGGGATGTCGTCTGGCTACACCTTC.

The chain carries TRBV10-3 and TRBJ2-7; 10 bases are a match to TRBD2. The CDR3 is 12 residues long. J was trimmed by 2 bases and V by 8 bases; bases with no gene match: 0. Germline V lookup: CDR1 ENHRY, CDR2 SYGVKD. CDR3 bases: TGTGCCATCGGGACTAGCGCCTACGAGCAGTACTTC. Its protein product is CAIGTSAYEQYF.

The chain joins TRBV6-5 to TRBJ1-2; D unresolved. Germline V CDR1 and CDR2: MNHEY, SVGAGI. The CDR3 extends over 16 amino acids. Trimming shortened V by 0 bases and J by 0 bases, and 11 bases separated the two germline ends. CDR3 loop: CASSYSVVAANYGYTF. The CDR3 DNA reads TGTGCCAGCAGTTACTCAGTGGTAGCCGCTAACTATGGCTACACCTTC.

V is TRBV5-1 and J is TRBJ1-3; unclear D gene. The length of the CDR3 is 16 residues. Trimming removed 2 bases from V and 4 bases from J, with 16 bases in between. The germline gives CDR1 SGHRS, CDR2 YFSETQ. The CDR3, as DNA: TGCGCCAGCAGCTTCCGGCCCACAGATGACGGAAACACCATATATTTT. Its protein is CASSFRPTDDGNTIYF. Full variable domain (outside the CDR3, taken from reference TRBV5-1 and TRBJ1-3): KAGVTQTPRYLIKTRGQQVTLSCSPISGHRSVSWYQQTPGQGLQFLFEYFSETQRNKGNFPGRFSGRQFSNSRSEMNVSTLELGDSALYLCASSFRPTDDGNTIYFGEGSWLTVV.

In the case of this clone: This CDR3 is also generated by other DNA sequences in the sample. The chain carries TRBV6-5 and TRBJ1-1, with D possibly matching TRBD1 (6 bases). Germline values: CDR1 MNHEY, CDR2 SVGAGI. This CDR3 is built from 14 residues. The V end was cut by 6 bases, the J end by 0 bases, with 11 bases between. CDR3 residues: CASSLQGLNTEAFF. The CDR3 nucleotides are TGTGCCAGCAGCCTGCAGGGGCTGAACACTGAAGCTTTCTTT.

This clone is a singleton in its sample. The chain employs TRBV18 and TRBJ1-1; D is possibly TRBD1 (5 bases). CDR1 and CDR2 (germline): KGHSH, LQKENI. This CDR3 has 14 amino acids. Trimming took 5 bases from V and 1 from J, leaving 11 bases between them. CDR3 protein: CASSSRDRNTEAFF. CDR3 DNA sequence: TGTGCCAGCTCATCCCGAGACAGGAACACTGAAGCTTTCTTT.

V gene TRBV2 combines with J gene TRBJ2-2; 8 positions agree with TRBD1. This CDR3 comprises 14 residues. The germline V gene has CDR1 SNHLY and CDR2 FYNNEI. The J segment lost 4 bases and the V segment lost 7 bases, leaving 5 bases of the junction unmatched. The CDR3 here is CASKDRVGTGELFF. DNA for the CDR3: TGTGCCAGCAAGGACAGGGTGGGCACCGGGGAGCTGTTTTTT.

The V call is TRBV2, the J call TRBJ1-5; TRBD1 matches at 7 bases. Germline assignment: CDR1 SNHLY and CDR2 FYNNEI. This CDR3 has 14 residues. Trimming at V came to 4 bases and at J to 2 bases, leaving 2 bases not matched to a gene. The chain's CDR3 is CASSGGGGNQPQHF. The CDR3 coding sequence is TGTGCCAGCAGTGGAGGGGGCGGCAATCAGCCCCAGCATTTT.

The sample holds a few counts of this clone. The chain carries TRBV19 and TRBJ2-7, with a possible D match to TRBD1 (5 bases). This CDR3 has 13 residues. V lost 4 bases, J lost 6 bases, and 13 bases lay in between. The germline gives CDR1 LNHDA, CDR2 SQIVND (reference sequence). This CDR3 reads CASSSRQRREQYF. The CDR3 bases are TGTGCCAGTAGTAGCAGACAGAGGCGCGAGCAGTACTTC.

This chain joins TRBV6-6 and TRBJ2-7; D possibly corresponds to TRBD1 (6 bases). The CDR3 contains 14 residues. Germline lookup yields CDR1 MNHNY and CDR2 SVGAGI (reference sequence). V dropped 5 bases and J dropped 3 bases, with 14 bases sitting between them. CDR3: CASSPLSTGYEQYF. The CDR3 DNA follows: TGTGCCAGCAGTCCCCTCTCGACAGGCTACGAGCAGTACTTC.

The sample holds one count of this clone. J is TRBJ2-7 and V is TRBV7-2; TRBD2 matches at 7 bases. CDR1 is SGHTA and CDR2 is FQGNSA in the germline V gene. This CDR3 is 14 amino acids long. After removal of 1 base from V and 4 bases from J, the junction contained 4 bases not matched to a gene. This CDR3 reads CASSLDQLAYEQYF. For the CDR3, the DNA is TGTGCCAGCAGCTTAGACCAACTAGCGTACGAGCAGTACTTC.

The rearrangement links TRBV6-2 or TRBV6-3 to TRBJ2-1; D possibly corresponds to TRBD1 (6 bases). Looked up from germline, CDR1 is MNHEY and CDR2 is SVGEGT. The CDR3 has 21 amino acids. V lost 2 bases to trimming and J lost 1 base, with 27 bases between them. CDR3 amino acids: CASSYTPSSSWTAESYNEQFF. CDR3 nucleotides: TGTGCCAGCAGTTACACCCCCTCGAGTAGCTGGACAGCCGAATCCTACAATGAGCAGTTCTTC.

This clone was observed a handful of times. J is TRBJ2-7 and V is TRBV5-1; 7 bases match TRBD1. This CDR3 is built from 15 residues. Germline V gene lookup returns CDR1 SGHRS and CDR2 YFSETQ. After removal of 5 bases from V and 2 bases from J, the junction contained 10 bases not matched to a gene. Here the CDR3 reads CASRGKQGTTYEQYF. Here the CDR3 DNA reads TGCGCCAGCAGGGGTAAACAGGGGACAACCTACGAGCAGTACTTC.

The V and J genes are TRBV12-3 or TRBV12-4 and TRBJ1-3; unclear D gene. Trimming stripped 6 bases from V and 3 bases from J, with 6 bases between. This CDR3 comprises 12 residues. The CDR3 DNA is TGTGCCAGCAGGGTAGTTGGAAACACCATATATTTT. Residues: CASRVVGNTIYF.

The chain carries TRBV11-3 and TRBJ2-7, with D unresolved. Germline CDR1 reads SGHNT; CDR2 reads YENEEA. CDR3 length: 11 amino acids. The germline V and J ends were trimmed by 4 bases and 4 bases, with 5 bases remaining between them. The CDR3 loop is CASSSTYEQYF. The CDR3 DNA reads TGTGCCAGCAGCTCTACGTACGAGCAGTACTTC.

This chain connects TRBV11-3 to TRBJ2-7; no firm D call. V was pared by 6 bases and J by 2 bases, with 11 bases between. Germline V gene data show CDR1 as SGHNT and CDR2 as YENEEA. This CDR3 has 13 residues. DNA of the CDR3: TGTGCCAGCAGTTATCCCGGGCCCTACGAGCAGTACTTC. Its translation: CASSYPGPYEQYF. Together with reference TRBV11-3 and TRBJ2-7, the CDR3 gives the full variable domain: EAGVVQSPRYKIIEKKQPVAFWCNPISGHNTLYWYLQNLGQGPELLIRYENEEAVDDSQLPKDRFSAERLKGVDSTLKIQPAELGDSAVYLCASSYPGPYEQYFGPGTRLTVT.

This clone was detected once. The chain carries TRBV3-1 (or the pseudogene TRBV3-2) and TRBJ1-3; D is uncertain. V lost 2 bases and J lost 4, with 12 bases in between. CDR1 is LGHDT, CDR2 YNNKEL, per germline (reference sequence). The CDR3 loop spans 15 amino acids. CDR3 sequence (DNA): TGTGCCAGCAGCCAACGTCATACGCCCGGAAACACCATATATTTT. It encodes CASSQRHTPGNTIYF.

The chain carries TRBV12-5 and TRBJ2-3; D not certain. Trimming cost V 0 bases and J 0 bases, with 10 bases left between them. The germline gives CDR1 LGHNT, CDR2 FRNRAP. This CDR3 has 16 residues. Here the CDR3 DNA reads TGTGCTAGTGGTTTGGTACTCGGACCGAGCACAGATACGCAGTATTTT. It is translated as CASGLVLGPSTDTQYF. Full variable domain (rest looked up from reference TRBV12-5 and TRBJ2-3): DARVTQTPRHKVTEMGQEVTMRCQPILGHNTVFWYRQTMMQGLELLAYFRNRAPLDDSGMPKDRFSAEMPDATLATLKIQPSEPRDSAVYFCASGLVLGPSTDTQYFGPGTRLTVL.

The J gene is TRBJ1-1, the V gene TRBV7-9, with 7 bases lining up with TRBD1. Germline V gene sequence: CDR1 SEHNR, CDR2 FQNEAQ (reference sequence). This CDR3 contains 13 residues. V gave up 4 bases and J gave up 7 bases; unmatched junction bases: 6. The CDR3 DNA follows: TGTGCCAGCAGCTCACAGGGGACGGTTGAAGCTTTCTTT. Translation: CASSSQGTVEAFF. Drawing the rest from reference TRBV7-9 and TRBJ1-1, the complete variable domain is DTGVSQNPRHKITKRGQNVTFRCDPISEHNRLYWYRQTLGQGPEFLTYFQNEAQLEKSRLLSDRFSAERPKGSFSTLEIQRTEQGDSAMYLCASSSQGTVEAFFGQGTRLTVV.

V gene TRBV5-1 combines with J gene TRBJ2-3, with 8 bases fitting TRBD1. The CDR3 is made up of 15 amino acids. Germline values: CDR1 SGHRS, CDR2 YFSETQ. Trimming removed 7 bases from V and 4 bases from J; junction bases left unmatched: 11. The CDR3 DNA sequence: TGCGCCAGCGGGACAGGTGGGAGCGGAGCAGATACGCAGTATTTT. It specifies CASGTGGSGADTQYF.

The J gene is TRBJ1-6, the V gene TRBV7-2; D is undetermined. V lost 2 bases to trimming and J lost 7 bases, with 15 bases between them. There are 16 residues in the CDR3. Germline loops: CDR1 SGHTA, CDR2 FQGNSA. CDR3 residues: CASSLNRDPQNSPLHF. CDR3 in DNA: TGTGCCAGCAGCTTAAACCGGGATCCCCAAAATTCACCCCTCCACTTT.

In its sample, this clone was seen a few times. Germline is not matched at one junction end, which may reflect a read error. The V and J genes are TRBV20-1 and TRBJ1-2; D is unclear. The CDR3 spans 8 residues. CDR1 is DFQATT, CDR2 SNEGSKA, per germline (reference sequence). The CDR3 spells CSARGEEF. In nucleotides, the CDR3 is TGCAGTGCTAGAGGTGAAGAGTTC.

This clone was observed a few times. The chain is built from TRBV6-5 and TRBJ2-3; 10 nucleotides align to TRBD1. The V and J ends lost 6 bases and 3 bases, in that order; junction bases with no gene match: 3. Looked up from germline, CDR1 is MNHEY and CDR2 is SVGAGI. This CDR3 has 14 residues. CDR3 in DNA: TGTGCCAGCAGGTCGGGACAGGGGACAGATACGCAGTATTTT. Amino acids: CASRSGQGTDTQYF.

The chain joins TRBV12-3 or TRBV12-4 to TRBJ1-3; D is unclear. The V end was cut by 8 bases, the J end by 7 bases, with 9 bases between. The CDR3 length is 11 residues. Here the CDR3 DNA reads TGTGCCAGCTCCCCCGGGAACACCATATATTTT. It specifies CASSPGNTIYF.

The sample holds a few counts of this clone. The chain links TRBV11-2 to TRBJ2-7; D perhaps matches TRBD1 (6 bases). Trimming left V 6 bases short and J 5 bases short, with 17 bases between. The CDR3 totals 14 residues. Germline V CDR1 and CDR2: SGHAT, FQNNGV. CDR3 DNA: TGTGCCAGCAGACCTACCCTGCAGGGGCACGAGCAGTACTTC. Its protein product is CASRPTLQGHEQYF.

This chain uses TRBV7-2 with TRBJ2-2, with a weak D call TRBD1 (7 bases). The germline CDR1 and CDR2 sequences are SGHTA and FQGNSA. Trimming pared 7 bases from V and 6 bases from J, leaving 15 bases between. The CDR3 covers 14 residues. DNA for the CDR3: TGTGCCAGCATCACTCGCAGGGGGGCCGGGGAGCTGTTTTTT. Its protein is CASITRRGAGELFF.